Listed here are 13 T cell receptor beta chains from one sample, sequenced in a study of blood T cell repertoires in COVID-19. Libraries were prepared by immunoSEQ multiplex PCR; TCRdb keeps only in-frame clonotypes and omits some of them. The data show about 43,000 clones, about 90% seen once. The sample comprised peripheral blood. The receptors here all came from a human donor in a cohort sampled during active COVID-19.

J is TRBJ1-1 and V is TRBV7-8; D unresolved. The CDR3 consists of 15 residues. The V gene's germline CDR1 is SGHVS and CDR2 FQNEAQ. V lost 1 base and J lost 0, with 9 bases in between. The CDR3 sequence: CASSLGITVNTEAFF. CDR3 nucleotide sequence: TGTGCCAGCAGCTTAGGAATCACGGTGAACACTGAAGCTTTCTTT.

The chain uses TRBV13 and TRBJ2-7; the match to TRBD1 covers 10 bases. This CDR3 comprises 16 residues. CDR1 PRHDT and CDR2 FYEKMQ come from the germline V gene (reference sequence). Losses at the gene ends were 5 bases for V and 3 bases for J; bases not matched to a gene: 10. CDR3 residues: CASSAQPGTGDYEQYF. CDR3 coding DNA: TGTGCCAGCAGCGCCCAACCCGGGACAGGGGACTACGAGCAGTACTTC.

This clone was recorded a few times. The V and J genes are TRBV6-2 or TRBV6-3 and TRBJ2-2; D perhaps matches TRBD2 (6 bases). V was trimmed by 1 base and J by 7 bases, leaving 13 bases between them. The CDR3 extends over 15 amino acids. Per germline, CDR1 MNHEY and CDR2 SVGEGT. CDR3 amino acids: CASSYLSSAHGELFF. The CDR3 DNA is TGTGCCAGCAGTTACTTATCTAGCGCGCACGGGGAGCTGTTTTTT.

The chain links TRBV5-5 to TRBJ1-3; D possibly corresponds to TRBD1 (6 bases). CDR1 is SGHKS, CDR2 YYEKEE, per germline (reference sequence). The CDR3 sequence is 15 residues long. With 4 bases removed from V and 0 bases from J, the gap between germline ends came to 11 bases. This CDR3 reads CASSSMTGSGNTIYF. The DNA of the CDR3 is TGTGCCAGCAGCAGCATGACAGGCTCTGGAAACACCATATATTTT.

The gene calls are TRBV4-2 and TRBJ2-2, with D hard to call. This CDR3 contains 14 residues. The germline gives CDR1 LGHNA, CDR2 YNFKEQ. V lost 0 bases, J lost 6 bases, and 8 bases lay in between. The CDR3 sequence: CASSQEFQAGELFF. The CDR3 DNA sequence: TGTGCCAGCAGCCAAGAGTTTCAGGCCGGGGAGCTGTTTTTT.

The chain uses TRBV28 and TRBJ2-5, with D maybe TRBD1 (6 bases). Germline CDR1 and CDR2: MDHEN and SYDVKM. Trimming left V 6 bases short and J 2 bases short, with 13 bases between. This CDR3 has 14 amino acids. CDR3 protein: CASSDGTIQETQYF. As DNA, the CDR3 is TGTGCCAGCAGCGACGGGACAATACAAGAGACCCAGTACTTC. The full variable domain, with the rest looked up from reference TRBV28 and TRBJ2-5, is DVKVTQSSRYLVKRTGEKVFLECVQDMDHENMFWYRQDPGLGLRLIYFSYDVKMKEKGDIPEGYSVSREKKERFSLILESASTNQTSMYLCASSDGTIQETQYFGPGTRLLVL.

This clone was recorded once. V and J are TRBV25-1 and TRBJ2-5; 9 positions agree with TRBD1. The V segment lost 6 bases and the J segment 7 bases; nucleotides outside the gene matches: 9. This CDR3 has 14 residues. The germline V gene encodes CDR1 MGHDK and CDR2 SYGVNS. The CDR3 DNA follows: TGTGCCAGCAGCCGGGACAGGGAGAGTCGGACCCAGTACTTC. Translation: CASSRDRESRTQYF.

This clone was observed once. J is TRBJ2-3 and V is TRBV4-3; D uncertain. Germline V lookup: CDR1 LGHNA, CDR2 YSLEER. This CDR3 is built from 15 residues. V gave up 0 bases and J gave up 5 bases, with 12 bases separating them. CDR3: CASSQDPNRGDTQYF. The CDR3 DNA follows: TGCGCCAGCAGCCAAGATCCGAACCGAGGAGATACGCAGTATTTT.

CDR3 loop: CATSRDQSAVEAFF. In DNA form, the CDR3 reads TGTGCCACCAGCAGAGATCAAAGCGCCGTTGAAGCTTTCTTT. J is TRBJ1-1 and V is TRBV15; D uncertain. CDR1 LNHNV and CDR2 YYDKDF come from the germline V gene (reference sequence). V was pared by 0 bases and J by 7 bases, with 12 bases between. This CDR3 contains 14 residues.

The genes are TRBV2 and TRBJ1-5; D is perhaps TRBD1 (5 bases). V was cut by 4 bases and J by 0 bases, with 10 bases left in between. CDR3 size: 15 residues. CDR1 is SNHLY and CDR2 is FYNNEI in the germline V gene. The CDR3 sequence is CASSGGPNSNQPQHF. Written as DNA, the CDR3 is TGTGCCAGCAGTGGGGGCCCCAATAGCAATCAGCCCCAGCATTTT. Looking up the rest from reference TRBV2 and TRBJ1-5 gives the full variable domain: EPEVTQTPSHQVTQMGQEVILRCVPISNHLYFYWYRQILGQKVEFLVSFYNNEISEKSEIFDDQFSVERPDGSNFTLKIRSTKLEDSAMYFCASSGGPNSNQPQHFGDGTRLSIL.

This chain links TRBV10-3 with TRBJ2-4; 11 bases agree with TRBD1. The germline V gene encodes CDR1 ENHRY and CDR2 SYGVKD. After removal of 6 bases from V and 7 bases from J, the junction contained 11 bases not matched to a gene. CDR3 size: 16 residues. The CDR3 reads CAIRSGQGAGKNIQYF. The CDR3 DNA reads as TGTGCCATCAGGAGCGGACAGGGGGCGGGGAAGAACATTCAGTACTTC.

The V and J genes are TRBV9 and TRBJ2-7, with 8 bases aligning to TRBD2. CDR1 and CDR2 (germline): SGDLS, YYNGEE. This CDR3 is built from 14 residues. Trimming removed 4 bases from V and 3 bases from J; junction bases left unmatched: 6. The CDR3 region has the DNA TGTGCCAGCAGCCCCAGCGGGAGCAGCTACGAGCAGTACTTC. Protein: CASSPSGSSYEQYF.

CDR3 in DNA: TGTGCCAGCAGCTTAAACATAGATTCAGGATCCACGAGCTCCTACGAGCAGTACTTC. Protein sequence: CASSLNIDSGSTSSYEQYF. J is TRBJ2-7 and V is TRBV5-8; no firm D call. V was clipped by 2 bases and J by 0 bases, with 24 bases between them. The CDR3 has 19 amino acids. CDR1 and CDR2 (germline): SGHTS, YDEGEE.